Presented here are 29 T cell receptor beta chains from one specimen sequenced in a study of response to subunit inactivated influenza vaccine. TCRdb reprocessed the RT-PCR reads via MiXCR and lists one record per CDR3 protein. The sample contains 300,000 to 350,000 distinct CDR3 sequences, approximately 23% of which appear only once. The sample consisted of PBMCs from blood, taken approximately 20 months after vaccination. The receptors come from a man between 45 and 75 years old who received an inactivated influenza vaccine.

CDR3 DNA sequence: TGTGCCAGCAGCCCCAGGGTTCGCGAGCAGTACTTC. This codes for CASSPRVREQYF. V gene TRBV12-3 or TRBV12-4 combines with J gene TRBJ2-7; TRBD1 might be the D (5 bases). The CDR3 length is 12 residues. The V end was cut by 6 bases, the J end by 6 bases, with 12 bases between.

CDR3 sequence reads: CARSPRGGQETQYF. The DNA of the CDR3 is TGCGCCAGGAGCCCCCGGGGAGGGCAAGAGACCCAGTACTTC. The V and J genes are TRBV5-1 and TRBJ2-5; 7 positions match TRBD2. The CDR3 extends over 14 amino acids. Germline values: CDR1 SGHRS, CDR2 YFSETQ. J gave up 2 bases and V 8 bases, and 9 bases lay outside the gene matches.

This clonotype was observed a few times. V gene TRBV5-6 combines with J gene TRBJ2-4; D unresolved. This CDR3 region has 16 residues. The V end lost 0 bases, the J end lost 0 bases, and 10 bases lay between the germline ends. In germline, CDR1 is SGHDT, CDR2 YYEEEE. In DNA, the CDR3 is TGTGCCAGCAGCTTGGGACTGCCCATAGCCAAAAACATTCAGTACTTC. Protein: CASSLGLPIAKNIQYF. The full variable domain, its missing parts supplied by reference TRBV5-6 and TRBJ2-4, is DAGVTQSPTHLIKTRGQQVTLRCSPKSGHDTVSWYQQALGQGPQFIFQYYEEEERQRGNFPDRFSGHQFPNYSSELNVNALLLGDSALYLCASSLGLPIAKNIQYFGAGTRLSVL.

This clonotype was found many times. The chain recombines TRBV3-1 with TRBJ2-4; D gene ambiguous. With 3 bases removed from V and 9 bases from J, the gap between germline ends came to 12 bases. The CDR3 consists of 13 residues. Germline V gene data show CDR1 as LGHDT and CDR2 as YNNKEL (reference sequence). The CDR3 DNA follows: TGTGCCAGCAGCCAGCGGTCTTCGGGCATTCAGTACTTC. Protein sequence: CASSQRSSGIQYF.

The rearrangement joins TRBV19 to TRBJ1-5, with D maybe TRBD1 (5 bases). This CDR3 is 13 amino acids long. The V and J ends lost 5 bases and 9 bases respectively, with 14 bases between them. Looked up from germline, CDR1 is LNHDA and CDR2 is SQIVND (reference sequence). As DNA, the CDR3 is TGTGCCAGTAGTGGGGACGGGATCTGGCCCCAGCATTTT. Translation gives CASSGDGIWPQHF. Using reference TRBV19 and TRBJ1-5 for the parts outside the CDR3, the full variable domain is DGGITQSPKYLFRKEGQNVTLSCEQNLNHDAMYWYRQDPGQGLRLIYYSQIVNDFQKGDIAEGYSVSREKKESFPLTVTSAQKNPTAFYLCASSGDGIWPQHFGDGTRLSIL.

The chain combines TRBV29-1 with TRBJ2-3, with D perhaps matching TRBD1 (5 bases). Germline CDR1 SQVTM, CDR2 ANQGSEA. There are 11 residues in the CDR3. V lost 4 bases and J lost 11, with 13 bases in between. CDR3 region: CSVVPQDVQYF. The CDR3 nucleotides read TGCAGCGTTGTCCCACAGGATGTGCAGTATTTT.

Note on this clonotype: A junction end diverges from the germline sequence, so it may reflect a read error. This chain links TRBV3-1 with TRBJ1-5; D possibly corresponds to TRBD1 (5 bases). Germline loops: CDR1 LGHDT, CDR2 YNNKEL (reference sequence). CDR3 length equals 13 residues. The CDR3 DNA sequence: TGTGGCAGCAGCCAGGGACTACGCCAGCCCCAGCATTTT. This translates into CGSSQGLRQPQHF.

This clonotype was observed a handful of times. The chain has TRBV11-2 and TRBJ1-1; a possible D gene is TRBD1 (6 bases). V lost 4 bases, J lost 3 bases, and 21 bases lay in between. Germline V gene sequence: CDR1 SGHAT, CDR2 FQNNGV. CDR3 length: 17 residues. CDR3 coding DNA: TGTGCCAGCAGCTCCAGCCGGGACTGGGGGGCCCACACTGAAGCTTTCTTT. It specifies CASSSSRDWGAHTEAFF.

The gene calls are TRBV2 and TRBJ2-1, with D tentatively TRBD2 (7 bases). CDR1 is SNHLY, CDR2 FYNNEI, per germline. CDR3 size: 14 residues. V lost 4 bases and J lost 10, with 17 bases in between. The CDR3 sequence is CASSGYGGPREQFF. CDR3 nucleotides: TGTGCCAGCAGTGGGTACGGGGGGCCCCGGGAGCAGTTCTTC.

The chain employs TRBV9 and TRBJ1-6; weak D call: TRBD1 (6 bases). The V end lost 0 bases, the J end lost 9 bases, and 16 bases lay between the germline ends. CDR3 length: 16 residues. Germline CDR1 is SGDLS and CDR2 is YYNGEE. The CDR3 is CASSVAGEGVGSPLHF. For the CDR3, the DNA is TGTGCCAGCAGCGTAGCTGGCGAGGGGGTCGGTTCACCCCTCCACTTT.

This rearrangement joins TRBV5-1 to TRBJ2-3, with 7 positions matching TRBD1. The germline CDR1 and CDR2 sequences are SGHRS and YFSETQ. CDR3 size: 14 residues. J was trimmed by 3 bases and V by 4 bases; bases with no gene match: 5. CDR3 residues: CASSGGQSTDTQYF. The CDR3 DNA reads as TGCGCCAGCAGCGGGGGACAGTCGACAGATACGCAGTATTTT.

This clonotype was picked up a small number of times. V gene TRBV20-1 combines with J gene TRBJ2-1; a weak D match, TRBD2 (6 bases). The V gene lost 4 bases and the J gene lost 3 bases, with 31 bases spanning the gap. There are 20 residues in the CDR3. Per the germline V gene, CDR1 is DFQATT and CDR2 is SNEGSKA (reference sequence). CDR3 residues: CSATLGRGGTVIRFYNEQFF. For the CDR3, the DNA is TGCAGTGCTACTCTGGGGCGTGGCGGGACTGTAATCCGATTCTACAATGAGCAGTTCTTC.

V usage is TRBV6-5 and J usage is TRBJ1-1, with no clear D. The CDR3 has 15 amino acids. Germline lookup yields CDR1 MNHEY and CDR2 SVGAGI. Trimming removed 0 bases at V and 6 bases at J, with 14 bases between. Here the CDR3 reads CASSYSRTSPAEAFF. CDR3 DNA sequence: TGTGCCAGCAGTTACTCGAGAACCTCGCCCGCTGAAGCTTTCTTT.

The V call is TRBV20-1, the J call TRBJ2-1, with 7 nucleotides matching TRBD2. V trimming: 0 bases; J trimming: 8 bases; junction bases outside the gene matches: 16. Germline CDR1 is DFQATT and CDR2 is SNEGSKA (reference sequence). CDR3 length: 17 residues. The CDR3 loop is CSARDRRETFLLDEQFF. As DNA, the CDR3 is TGCAGTGCTAGAGATCGGCGGGAGACGTTTCTGCTCGATGAGCAGTTCTTC.

The rearrangement joins TRBV20-1 to TRBJ1-5, with D tentatively TRBD1 (6 bases). The CDR3 has 15 amino acids. V lost 6 bases and J lost 1, with 16 bases in between. In germline, CDR1 is DFQATT, CDR2 SNEGSKA (reference sequence). CDR3 nucleotide sequence: TGCAGTGCCCTGGAGTGGAGGGGGAGCAATCAGCCCCAGCATTTT. Amino acids: CSALEWRGSNQPQHF.

V gene TRBV15 combines with J gene TRBJ2-1, with TRBD1 matching 7 bases. The ends lost 6 bases at V and 6 bases at J; junction bases unmatched: 8. The length of the CDR3 is 14 residues. Germline V CDR1 and CDR2: LNHNV, YYDKDF (reference sequence). DNA of the CDR3: TGTGCCACCAGGTTACAGGGGATCAGCAATGAGCAGTTCTTC. Protein product: CATRLQGISNEQFF.

This clonotype was seen a handful of times. The rearrangement links TRBV4-3 to TRBJ2-3, with D perhaps TRBD1 (6 bases). The germline CDR1 and CDR2 sequences are LGHNA and YSLEER. Deletions cut 6 bases from V and 4 bases from J, with 20 bases between. The length of the CDR3 is 16 residues. DNA of the CDR3: TGCGCCAGCAGTGACACCGGGACACCTATGTCAGATACGCAGTATTTT. Encoded protein: CASSDTGTPMSDTQYF.

This clonotype was seen a few times. The chain employs TRBV4-3 and TRBJ2-5; 12 positions match TRBD2. Germline values: CDR1 LGHNA, CDR2 YSLEER. The CDR3 length is 14 residues. The CDR3 coding sequence is TGCGTCCCGCCGGCTAGCGGGGGGGAAGAGACCCAGTACTTC. Its protein is CVPPASGGEETQYF.

The rearrangement uses TRBV30 and TRBJ1-1, with no clear D. CDR1 GTSNPN and CDR2 SVGIG come from the germline V gene (reference sequence). Trimming cost V 4 bases and J 0 bases, with 9 bases left between them. The CDR3 length is 13 residues. The CDR3 is CAWTVALNTEAFF. CDR3 in DNA: TGTGCCTGGACGGTCGCGCTGAACACTGAAGCTTTCTTT.

The rearrangement joins TRBV20-1 to TRBJ1-1; D is unresolved. The V and J ends lost 5 bases and 1 base respectively, with 5 bases between them. Germline assignment: CDR1 DFQATT and CDR2 SNEGSKA (reference sequence). The CDR3 has 11 residues. DNA of the CDR3: TGCAGTGCTTACAAGAACACTGAAGCTTTCTTT. Translation: CSAYKNTEAFF.

This clonotype was detected only a few times. V is TRBV7-2 and J is TRBJ1-6; weak D call: TRBD1 (6 bases). The germline V gene has CDR1 SGHTA and CDR2 FQGNSA. This CDR3 has 15 amino acids. With 0 bases removed from V and 7 bases from J, the gap between germline ends came to 10 bases. As DNA, the CDR3 is TGTGCCAGCAGCTTAGCGGGGGACAAGAATTCACCCCTCCACTTT. Amino acids: CASSLAGDKNSPLHF.

The chain carries TRBV7-6 and TRBJ2-3; D remains unclear. Germline V gene lookup returns CDR1 SGHVS and CDR2 FNYEAQ. The CDR3 covers 16 residues. V was clipped by 4 bases and J by 0 bases, with 14 bases between them. The CDR3 loop is CASSWGPHKSTDTQYF. The CDR3 nucleotides read TGTGCCAGCAGCTGGGGTCCTCACAAGAGCACAGATACGCAGTATTTT.

The chain couples TRBV6-1 to TRBJ2-7; 9 nucleotides align to TRBD1. The germline gives CDR1 MNHNS, CDR2 SASEGT. The CDR3 contains 15 residues. J gave up 0 bases and V 4 bases, and 4 bases lay outside the gene matches. DNA for the CDR3: TGTGCCAGCAGTGCCCGGGACAGGGTCTCCTACGAGCAGTACTTC. Encoded protein: CASSARDRVSYEQYF.

The chain is built from TRBV10-3 and TRBJ2-2; 7 positions agree with TRBD2. The ends lost 3 bases at V and 0 bases at J; junction bases unmatched: 4. CDR1 and CDR2 (germline): ENHRY, SYGVKD. The CDR3 sequence is 16 residues long. The CDR3 region is CAISEGLAANTGELFF. The CDR3 nucleotides read TGTGCCATCAGTGAAGGGCTAGCGGCGAACACCGGGGAGCTGTTTTTT.

This clonotype was detected ten times or more. This chain connects TRBV27 to TRBJ1-2; D is ambiguous. CDR3 length equals 13 residues. The ends were cut back, 3 bases at V and 8 bases at J, with 13 bases in the middle. Germline V gene data show CDR1 as MNHEY and CDR2 as SMNVEV (reference sequence). CDR3 sequence: CASSLFGLTGYTF. In nucleotides, the CDR3 is TGTGCCAGCAGTTTGTTTGGCCTTACGGGCTACACCTTC.

The CDR3 region is CASSDQGSYEQFF. The CDR3 DNA follows: TGTGCCAGCAGTGATCAGGGGAGCTATGAGCAGTTCTTC. The rearrangement uses TRBV2 and TRBJ2-1; possibly TRBD1 for D (6 bases). V shed 3 bases and J shed 8 bases, with 11 bases lying between them. CDR3 length: 13 residues. CDR1 and CDR2 (germline): SNHLY, FYNNEI. Complete variable domain (other parts from reference TRBV2 and TRBJ2-1): EPEVTQTPSHQVTQMGQEVILRCVPISNHLYFYWYRQILGQKVEFLVSFYNNEISEKSEIFDDQFSVERPDGSNFTLKIRSTKLEDSAMYFCASSDQGSYEQFFGPGTRLTVL.

The V gene is TRBV28, the J gene TRBJ2-7, with 8 bases matching TRBD2. Germline loops: CDR1 MDHEN, CDR2 SYDVKM. The length of the CDR3 is 16 residues. V lost 5 bases and J lost 5; bases outside the gene matches: 14. CDR3 loop: CASSPISSSGTDEQYF. Here the CDR3 DNA reads TGTGCCAGCAGTCCCATTTCGAGTAGCGGGACCGACGAGCAGTACTTC.

This chain joins TRBV5-1 and TRBJ1-2; 10 bases map to TRBD1. V lost 7 bases, J lost 5 bases, and 8 bases stayed unmatched. Germline V CDR1 and CDR2: SGHRS, YFSETQ. This CDR3 has 14 residues. CDR3 DNA sequence: TGCGCCAGCGCGCCCGGACAGGGGGTTTATGGCTACACCTTC. It codes for CASAPGQGVYGYTF.

This clonotype was observed a handful of times. The V call is TRBV20-1, the J call TRBJ1-1; the D gene is possibly TRBD1 (6 bases). The CDR3 runs 12 residues. CDR1 is DFQATT and CDR2 is SNEGSKA in the germline V gene (reference sequence). Trimming stripped 8 bases from V and 5 bases from J, with 15 bases between. The CDR3 DNA is TGCAGTATTACTACAGGGTTGACTGAAGCTTTCTTT. This encodes CSITTGLTEAFF.